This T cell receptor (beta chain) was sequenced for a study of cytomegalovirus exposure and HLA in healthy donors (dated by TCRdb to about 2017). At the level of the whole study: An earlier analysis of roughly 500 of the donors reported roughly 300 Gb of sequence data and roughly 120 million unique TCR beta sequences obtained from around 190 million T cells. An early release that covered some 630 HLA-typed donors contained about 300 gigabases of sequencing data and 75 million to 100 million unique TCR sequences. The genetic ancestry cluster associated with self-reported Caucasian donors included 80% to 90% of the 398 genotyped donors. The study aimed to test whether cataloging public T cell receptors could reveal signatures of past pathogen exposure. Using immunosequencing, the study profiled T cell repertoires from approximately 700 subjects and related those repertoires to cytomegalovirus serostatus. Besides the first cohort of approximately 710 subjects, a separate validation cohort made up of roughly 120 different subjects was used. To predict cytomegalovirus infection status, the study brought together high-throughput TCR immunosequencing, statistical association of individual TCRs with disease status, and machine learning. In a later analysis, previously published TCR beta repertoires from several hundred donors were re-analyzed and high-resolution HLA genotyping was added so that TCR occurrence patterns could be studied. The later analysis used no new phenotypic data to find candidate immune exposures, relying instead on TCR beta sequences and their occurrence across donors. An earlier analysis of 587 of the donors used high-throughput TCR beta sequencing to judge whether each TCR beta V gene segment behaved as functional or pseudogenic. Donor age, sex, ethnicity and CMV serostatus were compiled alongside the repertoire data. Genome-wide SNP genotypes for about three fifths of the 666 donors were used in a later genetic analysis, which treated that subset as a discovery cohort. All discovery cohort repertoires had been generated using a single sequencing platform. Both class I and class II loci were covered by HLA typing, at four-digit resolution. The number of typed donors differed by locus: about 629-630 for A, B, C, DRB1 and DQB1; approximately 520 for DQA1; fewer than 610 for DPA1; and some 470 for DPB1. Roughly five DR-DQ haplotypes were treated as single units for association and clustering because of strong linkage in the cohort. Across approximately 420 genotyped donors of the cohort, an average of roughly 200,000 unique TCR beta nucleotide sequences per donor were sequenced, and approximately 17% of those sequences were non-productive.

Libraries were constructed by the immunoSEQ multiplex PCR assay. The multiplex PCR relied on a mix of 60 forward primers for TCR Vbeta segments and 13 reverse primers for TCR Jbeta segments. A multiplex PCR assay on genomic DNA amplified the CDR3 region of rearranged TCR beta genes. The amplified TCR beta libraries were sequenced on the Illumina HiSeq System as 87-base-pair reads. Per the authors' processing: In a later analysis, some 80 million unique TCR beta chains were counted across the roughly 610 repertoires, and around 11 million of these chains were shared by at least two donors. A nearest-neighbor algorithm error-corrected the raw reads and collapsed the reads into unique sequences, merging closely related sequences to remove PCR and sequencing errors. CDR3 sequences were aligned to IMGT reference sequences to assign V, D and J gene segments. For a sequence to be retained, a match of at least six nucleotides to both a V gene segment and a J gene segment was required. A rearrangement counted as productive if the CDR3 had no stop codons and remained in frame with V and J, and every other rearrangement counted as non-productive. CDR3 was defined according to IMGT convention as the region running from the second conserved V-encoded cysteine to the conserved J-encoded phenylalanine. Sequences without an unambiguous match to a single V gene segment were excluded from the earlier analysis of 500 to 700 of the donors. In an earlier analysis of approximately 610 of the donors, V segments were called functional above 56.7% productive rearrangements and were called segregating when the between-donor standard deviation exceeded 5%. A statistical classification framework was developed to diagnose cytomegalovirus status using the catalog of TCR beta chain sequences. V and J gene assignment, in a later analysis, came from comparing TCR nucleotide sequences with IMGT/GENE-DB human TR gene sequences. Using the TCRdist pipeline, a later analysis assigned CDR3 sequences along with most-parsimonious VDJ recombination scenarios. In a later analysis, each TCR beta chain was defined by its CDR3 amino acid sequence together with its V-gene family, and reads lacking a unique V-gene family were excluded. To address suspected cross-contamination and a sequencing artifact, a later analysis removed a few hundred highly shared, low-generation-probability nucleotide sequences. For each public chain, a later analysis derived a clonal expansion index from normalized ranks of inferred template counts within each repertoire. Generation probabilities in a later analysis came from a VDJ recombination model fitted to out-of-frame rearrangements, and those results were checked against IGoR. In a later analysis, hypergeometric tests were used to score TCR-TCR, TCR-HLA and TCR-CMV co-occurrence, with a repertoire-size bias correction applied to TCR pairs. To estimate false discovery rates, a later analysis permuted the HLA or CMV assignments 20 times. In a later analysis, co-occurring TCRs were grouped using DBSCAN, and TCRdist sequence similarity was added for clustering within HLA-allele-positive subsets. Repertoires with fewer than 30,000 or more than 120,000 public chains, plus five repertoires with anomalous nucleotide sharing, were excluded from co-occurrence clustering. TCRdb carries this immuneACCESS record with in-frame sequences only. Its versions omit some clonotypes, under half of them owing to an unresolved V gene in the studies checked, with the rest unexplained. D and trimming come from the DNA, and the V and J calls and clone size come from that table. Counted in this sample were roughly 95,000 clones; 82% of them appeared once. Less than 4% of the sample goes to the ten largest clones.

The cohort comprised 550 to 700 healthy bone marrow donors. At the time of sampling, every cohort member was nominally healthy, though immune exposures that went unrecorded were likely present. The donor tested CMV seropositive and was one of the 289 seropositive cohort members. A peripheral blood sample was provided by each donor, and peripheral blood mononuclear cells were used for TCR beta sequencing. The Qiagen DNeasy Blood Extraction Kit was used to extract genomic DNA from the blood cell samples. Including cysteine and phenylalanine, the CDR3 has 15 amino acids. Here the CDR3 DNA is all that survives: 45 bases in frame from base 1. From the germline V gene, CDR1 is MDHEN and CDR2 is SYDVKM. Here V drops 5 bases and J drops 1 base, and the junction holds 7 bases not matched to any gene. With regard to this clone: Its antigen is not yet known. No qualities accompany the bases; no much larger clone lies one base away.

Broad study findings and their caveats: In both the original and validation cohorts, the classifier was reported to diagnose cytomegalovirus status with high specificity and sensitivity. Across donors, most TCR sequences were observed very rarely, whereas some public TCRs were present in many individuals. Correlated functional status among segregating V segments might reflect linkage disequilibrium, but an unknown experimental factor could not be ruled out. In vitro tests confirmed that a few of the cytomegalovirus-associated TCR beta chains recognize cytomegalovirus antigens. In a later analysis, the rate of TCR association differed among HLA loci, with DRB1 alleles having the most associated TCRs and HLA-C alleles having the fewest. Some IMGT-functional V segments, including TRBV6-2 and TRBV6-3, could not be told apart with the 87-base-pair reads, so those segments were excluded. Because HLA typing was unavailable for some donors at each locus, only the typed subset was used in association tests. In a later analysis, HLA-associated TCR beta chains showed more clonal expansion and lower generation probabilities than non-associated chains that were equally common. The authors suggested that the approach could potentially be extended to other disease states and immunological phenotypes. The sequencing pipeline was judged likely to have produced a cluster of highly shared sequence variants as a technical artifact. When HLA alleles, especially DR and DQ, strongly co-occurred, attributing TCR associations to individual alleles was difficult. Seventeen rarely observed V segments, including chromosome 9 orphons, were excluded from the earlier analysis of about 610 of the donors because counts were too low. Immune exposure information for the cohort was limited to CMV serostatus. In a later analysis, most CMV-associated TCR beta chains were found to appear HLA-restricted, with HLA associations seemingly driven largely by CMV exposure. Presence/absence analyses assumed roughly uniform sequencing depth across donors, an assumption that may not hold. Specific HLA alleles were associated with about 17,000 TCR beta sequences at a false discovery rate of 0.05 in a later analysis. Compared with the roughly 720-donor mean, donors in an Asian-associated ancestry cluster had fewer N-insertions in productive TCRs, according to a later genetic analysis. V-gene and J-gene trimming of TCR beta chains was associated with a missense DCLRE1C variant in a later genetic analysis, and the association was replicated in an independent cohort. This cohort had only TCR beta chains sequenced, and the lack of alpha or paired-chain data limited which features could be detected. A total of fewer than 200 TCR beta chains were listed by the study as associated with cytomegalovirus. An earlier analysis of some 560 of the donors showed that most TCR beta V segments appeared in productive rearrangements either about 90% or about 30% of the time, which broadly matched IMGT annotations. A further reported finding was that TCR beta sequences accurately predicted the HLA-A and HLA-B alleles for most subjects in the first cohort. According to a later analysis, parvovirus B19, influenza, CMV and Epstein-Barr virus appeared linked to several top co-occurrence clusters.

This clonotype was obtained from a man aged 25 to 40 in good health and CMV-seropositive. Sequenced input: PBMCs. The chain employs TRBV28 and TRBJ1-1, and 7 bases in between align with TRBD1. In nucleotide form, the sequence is TGTGCCAGCAGTCGCCGGGACAGACGGAACACTGAAGCTTTCTTT. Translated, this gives CASSRRDRRNTEAFF.